These T cell receptor beta chains were read from a single sample in a study of T-cell reconstitution after alpha-beta-depleted transplantation in children. TCRdb reprocessed the PCR reads via MiXCR and lists one record per CDR3 protein. The sample includes a few hundred thousand distinct CDR3 sequences, about 8.8% of them seen just once. Sequenced here: PBMCs from the stem cell graft donor, sampled from the stem cell graft. The receptors were gathered from a human donor who donated a stem cell graft to a child with SCID. Both conserved end residues are part of each CDR3. D genes are given only for firm matches. Size tells how often a clone was seen (once, few, many) or the class of an expanded clone, and some rows leave it out.

TRBV18	TRBJ1-2	14	.	.	TGTGCCAGCTCACCTCAAGACGGGACGGATGGCTACACCTTC	CASSPQDGTDGYTF
TRBV6-1	TRBJ2-1	14	.	.	TGTGCCAGCAGCAGGGGAGAAGGAACTCATGAGCAGTTCTTC	CASSRGEGTHEQFF
TRBV3-1	TRBJ2-3	18	TRBD2	.	TGTGCCATCTGTTTTTTCCCTAAGACTAGCGGGAGCACAGATACGCAGTATTTT	CAICFFPKTSGSTDTQYF
TRBV20-1	TRBJ2-5	11	.	many	TGCAGTGCTAGCCTGCGGGAGACCCAGTACTTC	CSASLRETQYF
TRBV2	TRBJ1-2	13	TRBD1	many	TGTGCCAGCACTTTAGGACAGGGCTATGGCTACACCTTC	CASTLGQGYGYTF
TRBV6-4	TRBJ2-3	13	.	many	TGTGCCAGCAGTGACTCCGCGACAGATACGCAGTATTTT	CASSDSATDTQYF
TRBV3-1	TRBJ2-1	13	TRBD2	many	TGTGCCAGCAGCCCCGGATTGGGGGGGGAGCAGTTCTTC	CASSPGLGGEQFF
TRBV5-1	TRBJ1-6	13	.	.	TGCGCCAGCAGCCCCGAAGTTGATTCACCCCTTTACTTT	CASSPEVDSPLYF
TRBV4-1	TRBJ1-1	15	.	.	TGCGCCAGCAGCCAAGACGTTGACCCCCTCGCTGAAGCTTTCTTT	CASSQDVDPLAEAFF
TRBV2	TRBJ1-1	14	.	many	TGTGCCCGAGAGGTAGAGGGGGTGTTCGCTGAAGCTTTCTTT	CAREVEGVFAEAFF
TRBV7-3	TRBJ2-3	22	TRBD2	few	TGTGCCAGCAGCTTAAGGGGTCGGGGGGGCCGTGTGAAGCCCCCGGGCACAGATACGCAGTATTTT	CASSLRGRGGRVKPPGTDTQYF
TRBV7-9	TRBJ1-1	14	TRBD1	many	TGTGCCAGCAGCCCCATGGACAGGGAGACTGAAGCTTTCTTT	CASSPMDRETEAFF
TRBV24-1	TRBJ1-4	15	TRBD1	many	TGTGCCACCAGTGACCCCGGACAGGGCAGCGAAAAACTGTTTTTT	CATSDPGQGSEKLFF
TRBV5-1	TRBJ2-3	13	.	many	TGCGCCAGCAGCCTCGGGCCCACAGATACGCAGTATTTT	CASSLGPTDTQYF
TRBV7-9	TRBJ2-7	12	.	many	TGTGCCAGCGTCGAAGGGGACTCCGAGCAGTACTTC	CASVEGDSEQYF
TRBV5-1	TRBJ1-1	17	.	many	TGCGCCAGCAGCCCTGTGGGGGCAGGGTCTTTCAACACTGAAGCTTTCTTT	CASSPVGAGSFNTEAFF
TRBV5-1	TRBJ2-5	15	TRBD1	few	TGCGCCAGCAGCTTCCAGGGACAGGGGGGAGAGACCCAGTACTTC	CASSFQGQGGETQYF
TRBV20-1	TRBJ2-1	12	.	many	TGCAGTGCTAGAGTGGGGGGCCATGAGCAGTTCTTC	CSARVGGHEQFF
TRBV5-5	TRBJ1-6	15	TRBD1	many	TGTGCCAGCAGCCCCCAGGGGGCGGTCTATTCACCCCTCCACTTT	CASSPQGAVYSPLHF
TRBV20-1	TRBJ2-7	17	.	many	TGCAGTGCTAGAGACCCAGACGCGGCCGCTGTTTACTACGAGCAGTACTTC	CSARDPDAAAVYYEQYF
TRBV4-1	TRBJ1-1	17	.	many	TGCGCCAGCAGCCAAGATAAGGGACAAATATTTTTCTTGCCGGCTTTCTTT	CASSQDKGQIFFLPAFF
TRBV23-1	TRBJ2-1	16	.	.	TGCGCCAGCAGTCCGCTAAGGGAGGTTCAAGCGCGTGAGCAGTTCTTC	CASSPLREVQAREQFF
TRBV2	TRBJ1-1	16	.	few	TGTGCCAGCAGTGTAAAGGGGCCGGGAGTTCCGGGTGAAGCTTTCTTT	CASSVKGPGVPGEAFF
TRBV5-1	TRBJ1-1	13	.	many	TGCGCCAGCAGCTCTCCCAGGGCCAATGAAGCTTTCTTT	CASSSPRANEAFF
TRBV7-8	TRBJ2-5	15	.	many	TGTGCCAGCAGCTTAGTCGGCTACTCCCAAGAGACCCAGTACTTC	CASSLVGYSQETQYF
TRBV7-2	TRBJ1-5	15	.	many	TGTGCCAGCAGCTGGACTAGCGTGGGCGATCAGCCCCAGCATTTT	CASSWTSVGDQPQHF
TRBV20-1	TRBJ2-3	15	.	few	TGCAGTGCTAGCACCGGGACCACCTTATCAGATACGCAGTATTTT	CSASTGTTLSDTQYF
TRBV12-3/TRBV12-4	TRBJ2-2	15	.	many	TGTGCCAGCAGTTTCGGGGTGGGTGGCACCGGGGAGCTGTTTTTT	CASSFGVGGTGELFF
TRBV12-3/TRBV12-4	TRBJ2-3	17	TRBD2	many	TGTGCCAGCAGTTCCCCCCGGGACGTAGCGGGGGCAGATACGCAGTATTTT	CASSSPRDVAGADTQYF